This TCR beta chain was identified in a study of vaccination and CD4 T cells after COVID-19. Whole-study findings and limits: Looking at convalescent patients, a median about 90% of reactive clones were present only post-vaccination.

At the Johns Hopkins FTIC core, DNA taken from cultured CD4+ T cells was sequenced by way of the Oncomine TCR Beta short-read assay. MiXCR, run by TCRdb on the PCR reads, gives a single entry per CDR3 protein. The sample lists fewer than 20,000 distinct CDR3 sequences; about 50% were seen once. About this clonotype: Antigen: not known.

The treatment here: roughly ten-day PBMC culture with coronavirus spike peptide pools or control peptides (ViraFEST assay). Peptide pool stimulation in ViraFEST expanded antigen-specific T cells, whose TCRs were then sequenced. Culture conditions combined two million PBMCs per well with around 9.2 IU/ml IL-2 and 8 to 10 ug/ml peptide pools. The CDR3 is made up of 13 amino acids. The V and J ends lost 3 bases and 2 bases respectively, with 7 bases between them. Input material: CD4+ T cells from blood, cultured in vitro. The receptor comes from a human donor who had recovered from COVID-19. The rearrangement uses TRBV12-3 or TRBV12-4 and TRBJ2-5; D gene unclear. The CDR3 DNA reads as TGTGCCAGCAGTTTGCGGCAGCAAGAGACCCAGTACTTC. Translation: CASSLRQQETQYF.